The 28 T cell receptor beta chains listed next were all sequenced from one sample in a study of blood T cell repertoires in COVID-19. The protocol was immunoSEQ multiplex PCR, while the TCRdb copy is restricted to in-frame clones and leaves out a portion. The table shows about 200,000 clones, with more than 70% occurring only once. Sequencing was performed on peripheral blood. These receptors came from a man between 18 and 29 years old with active or convalescent COVID-19.

The chain joins TRBV12-3 or TRBV12-4 to TRBJ1-4; 7 bases are a match to TRBD1. This CDR3 comprises 13 residues. The V gene end was trimmed by 7 bases and the J gene end by 7 bases; junction bases not matched to a gene: 6. CDR3 bases: TGTGCCAGCACCGTGACAGGGCGTGAAAAACTGTTTTTT. Its protein product is CASTVTGREKLFF.

This clone occurred a few times. The V and J genes are TRBV5-4 and TRBJ2-2; D is undetermined. Germline assignment: CDR1 SGHNT and CDR2 YYREEE (reference sequence). The length of the CDR3 is 14 residues. The V gene lost 0 bases and the J gene lost 1 base, with 4 bases spanning the gap. The CDR3 spells CASSLELNTGELFF. The CDR3 bases are TGTGCCAGCAGCTTGGAACTGAACACCGGGGAGCTGTTTTTT.

The CDR3 is CASSLFPGTSSGNTIYF. DNA of the CDR3: TGTGCCAGCAGCTTGTTTCCGGGTACGTCCTCTGGAAACACCATATATTTT. The rearrangement links TRBV7-6 to TRBJ1-3; D is ambiguous. Trimming took off 3 bases at V and 0 bases at J, with 15 bases between the two ends. This CDR3 comprises 17 residues. Germline assignment: CDR1 SGHVS and CDR2 FNYEAQ. The full variable domain, its missing parts supplied by reference TRBV7-6 and TRBJ1-3, is GAGVSQSPRYKVTKRGQDVALRCDPISGHVSLYWYRQALGQGPEFLTYFNYEAQQDKSGLPNDRFSAERPEGSISTLTIQRTEQRDSAMYRCASSLFPGTSSGNTIYFGEGSWLTVV.

The chain recombines TRBV19 with TRBJ2-7; TRBD2 agrees at 9 bases. CDR1 LNHDA and CDR2 SQIVND come from the germline V gene (reference sequence). The CDR3 totals 13 residues. With V trimmed by 3 bases and J by 7 bases, 4 bases remained unmatched. In DNA, the CDR3 is TGTGCCAGTAGTATTATGCTAGCGGGGGAGCAGTACTTC. Amino acids: CASSIMLAGEQYF.

The J gene is TRBJ1-6, the V gene TRBV25-1; no clear D. Germline loops: CDR1 MGHDK, CDR2 SYGVNS. This CDR3 region has 14 residues. With 10 bases removed from V and 0 bases from J, the gap between germline ends came to 10 bases. CDR3 sequence: CATQVGSYNSPLHF. CDR3 in DNA: TGTGCCACTCAGGTGGGCTCCTATAATTCACCCCTCCACTTT.

This rearrangement joins TRBV6-2 or TRBV6-3 to TRBJ2-5, with D perhaps TRBD1 (5 bases). CDR1 and CDR2 from the germline V gene are MNHEY and SVGEGT. V gave up 2 bases and J gave up 5 bases, with 9 bases separating them. CDR3 size: 13 residues. CDR3 DNA: TGTGCCAGCAGTTACGACAGTTCGGAGACCCAGTACTTC. This codes for CASSYDSSETQYF.

This clone was seen just once. This chain uses TRBV5-5 with TRBJ1-3, with 8 nucleotides matching TRBD1. Germline-derived CDR1 and CDR2 are SGHKS and YYEKEE (reference sequence). With V trimmed by 4 bases and J by 0 bases, 12 bases remained unmatched. The CDR3 is 18 amino acids. DNA of the CDR3: TGTGCCAGCAGCCGCGACAGGGGTAGTTGGGGCTCTGGAAACACCATATATTTT. Translating it yields CASSRDRGSWGSGNTIYF.

This chain connects TRBV9 to TRBJ2-1; 9 bases align to TRBD2. The V gene's germline CDR1 is SGDLS and CDR2 YYNGEE. V lost 0 bases to trimming and J lost 7 bases; unmatched junction nucleotides: 11. CDR3 length: 17 amino acids. CDR3 region: CASSVEAGGLGENEQFF. DNA of the CDR3: TGTGCCAGCAGCGTAGAGGCGGGGGGGCTGGGTGAGAATGAGCAGTTCTTC.

J is TRBJ1-1 and V is TRBV7-5; the DNA was not used to check the table's D call, TRBD1. TRBV7-5 is a listed pseudogene. The CDR3 extends over 16 amino acids. CDR3 loop: CARSLVRQTSNTEAFF. The CDR3 DNA sequence: TGTGCCAGAAGCTTAGTCCGACAGACCTCGAACACTGAAGCTTTCTTT.

In its sample, this clone was seen a few times. V and J are TRBV6-1 and TRBJ2-5; D possibly corresponds to TRBD1 (6 bases). Germline V gene sequence: CDR1 MNHNS, CDR2 SASEGT. This CDR3 contains 16 residues. V shed 4 bases and J shed 5 bases, with 20 bases lying between them. The CDR3 spells CASSGGTGTGGETQYF. CDR3 bases: TGTGCCAGCAGTGGAGGAACAGGGACGGGCGGGGAGACCCAGTACTTC.

The chain recombines TRBV11-2 with TRBJ2-2; D not resolved. The germline V and J ends were trimmed by 3 bases and 9 bases, with 8 bases remaining between them. This CDR3 contains 12 residues. Germline lookup yields CDR1 SGHAT and CDR2 FQNNGV. The CDR3 DNA sequence: TGTGCCAGCAGCTTTTCAGGCCGGGAGCTGTTTTTT. This translates into CASSFSGRELFF.

This clone appeared once. The V and J genes are TRBV14 and TRBJ2-7; the D gene is possibly TRBD2 (6 bases). The germline gives CDR1 SGHDN, CDR2 FVKESK. Trimming left V 4 bases short and J 6 bases short, with 19 bases between. The CDR3 totals 15 residues. CDR3 sequence (DNA): TGTGCCAGCAGCCCGAAGGAGGACTACATTCTCGAGCAGTACTTC. Translating gives CASSPKEDYILEQYF.

In the case of this clone: One junction end disagrees with the germline gene, perhaps due to a read error. The chain is built from TRBV7-7 and TRBJ2-3; 7 positions match TRBD1. This CDR3 region has 14 residues. Per germline, CDR1 SSHAT and CDR2 FNYEAQ (reference sequence). DNA of the CDR3: TGTGCTAGCAGCTTGGGGACAGCACCAGATACGCAGTATTTT. Protein product: CASSLGTAPDTQYF.

This sequence joins TRBV6-6 and TRBJ1-4; 9 bases fit TRBD1. Germline V gene lookup returns CDR1 MNHNY and CDR2 SVGAGI (reference sequence). The CDR3 consists of 14 residues. Trimming removed 5 bases from V and 6 bases from J; junction bases left unmatched: 4. The CDR3 protein is CASSTTGGDEKLFF. DNA for the CDR3: TGTGCCAGCAGTACAACAGGGGGCGATGAAAAACTGTTTTTT.

The CDR3 region is CASSSTGGLIETQYF. The CDR3 nucleotides are TGTGCCAGCAGTTCGACAGGGGGTTTGATAGAGACCCAGTACTTC. The chain couples TRBV27 to TRBJ2-5, with 9 bases lining up with TRBD1. From germline, CDR1 is MNHEY and CDR2 SMNVEV (reference sequence). The V gene end was trimmed by 4 bases and the J gene end by 4 bases; junction bases not matched to a gene: 7. The length of the CDR3 is 15 residues.

The chain is built from TRBV5-8 and TRBJ2-1, with TRBD1 matching 9 bases. The CDR3 contains 15 residues. Germline CDR1 and CDR2: SGHTS and YDEGEE. After removal of 6 bases from V and 2 bases from J, the junction contained 6 bases not matched to a gene. The CDR3 bases are TGTGCCAGCAACCAACAGGGGGCGACCTACAATGAGCAGTTCTTC. This sequence encodes CASNQQGATYNEQFF. Supplemented by reference TRBV5-8 and TRBJ2-1, the full variable domain reads EAGVTQSPTHLIKTRGQQATLRCSPISGHTSVYWYQQALGLGLQFLLWYDEGEERNRGNFPPRFSGRQFPNYSSELNVNALELEDSALYLCASNQQGATYNEQFFGPGTRLTVL.

This clone was counted only a few times. This rearrangement joins TRBV10-3 to TRBJ2-7, with no clear D. V dropped 10 bases and J dropped 2 bases, with 9 bases sitting between them. This CDR3 spans 11 amino acids. Germline V lookup: CDR1 ENHRY, CDR2 SYGVKD. CDR3: CATKSAYEQYF. The CDR3 DNA sequence: TGTGCCACAAAATCGGCCTACGAGCAGTACTTC.

The chain couples TRBV4-1 to TRBJ2-3; 9 nucleotides match TRBD2. This CDR3 spans 16 amino acids. Per the germline V gene, CDR1 is MGHRA and CDR2 is YSYEKL. The V segment lost 1 base and the J segment 6 bases; nucleotides outside the gene matches: 8. The CDR3 DNA is TGCGCCAGCAGCCAAGGGGGGCGGGAGGGCCTCGATACGCAGTATTTT. Translating it yields CASSQGGREGLDTQYF.

The chain couples TRBV27 to TRBJ2-7; no clear D gene. With 3 bases removed from V and 2 bases from J, the gap between germline ends came to 8 bases. The CDR3 contains 13 residues. Germline lookup yields CDR1 MNHEY and CDR2 SMNVEV (reference sequence). The CDR3 coding sequence is TGTGCCAGCAGTTTTGGCAGGACCTACGAGCAGTACTTC. Its protein is CASSFGRTYEQYF.

The gene calls are TRBV19 and TRBJ2-7, with a tentative D call TRBD1 (5 bases). The CDR3 is 12 residues long. Between the trimmed V and J ends, which lost 8 bases and 6 bases, there was a span of 14 bases. CDR1 and CDR2 (germline): LNHDA, SQIVND (reference sequence). The DNA of the CDR3 is TGTGCCAGTGAACGTAGGGGCGGCGAGCAGTACTTC. It codes for CASERRGGEQYF.

This clone was seen only once. This sequence joins TRBV28 and TRBJ2-1; a weak D match, TRBD2 (6 bases). The V gene lost 5 bases and the J gene lost 4 bases, with 9 bases spanning the gap. CDR1 and CDR2 from the germline V gene are MDHEN and SYDVKM. This CDR3 has 13 residues. DNA for the CDR3: TGTGCCAGCAGTGGGACTGGATACAATGAGCAGTTCTTC. The encoded protein is CASSGTGYNEQFF.

This clone came up once. The chain combines TRBV5-1 with TRBJ1-1; 9 bases are a match to TRBD1. This CDR3 comprises 16 residues. From germline, CDR1 is SGHRS and CDR2 YFSETQ. J was trimmed by 0 bases and V by 4 bases; bases with no gene match: 7. Here the CDR3 reads CASSHGTGRVNTEAFF. The CDR3 bases are TGCGCCAGCAGCCACGGGACAGGGAGGGTGAACACTGAAGCTTTCTTT.

The rearrangement uses TRBV7-6 and TRBJ1-4; D might be TRBD1 (5 bases). The CDR3 contains 15 residues. V lost 5 bases and J 7 bases, leaving 17 bases between the germline ends. CDR1 is SGHVS and CDR2 is FNYEAQ in the germline V gene. CDR3 protein: CASSPLTVISEKLFF. The CDR3 nucleotides are TGTGCCAGCAGCCCCCTGACAGTTATTTCTGAAAAACTGTTTTTT.

Here the CDR3 reads CAWTLAGGIDTQYF. The CDR3 nucleotides read TGTGCCTGGACGCTAGCGGGGGGGATAGATACGCAGTATTTT. This chain connects TRBV30 to TRBJ2-3; 12 bases are a match to TRBD2. The V gene end was trimmed by 4 bases and the J gene end by 5 bases; junction bases not matched to a gene: 4. The CDR3 spans 14 residues. In germline, CDR1 is GTSNPN, CDR2 SVGIG (reference sequence).

The J gene is TRBJ1-1, the V gene TRBV6-2 or TRBV6-3; D is unclear. Between the trimmed V and J ends, which lost 0 bases and 0 bases, there was a span of 8 bases. The CDR3 has 15 residues. The germline V gene encodes CDR1 MNHEY and CDR2 SVGEGT. The CDR3 DNA reads TGTGCCAGCAGTTACTCGCAGAGGGTGAACACTGAAGCTTTCTTT. Its translation is CASSYSQRVNTEAFF.

The chain recombines TRBV29-1 with TRBJ1-2; D not certain. V gave up 5 bases and J gave up 6 bases, with 4 bases separating them. From germline, CDR1 is SQVTM and CDR2 ANQGSEA. The CDR3 covers 9 residues. The chain's CDR3 is CSVIDGYTF. In nucleotides, the CDR3 is TGCAGCGTTATCGATGGCTACACCTTC.

The chain joins TRBV5-1 to TRBJ2-1, with D perhaps matching TRBD1 (7 bases). CDR1 is SGHRS and CDR2 is YFSETQ in the germline V gene. Deletions cut 4 bases from V and 4 bases from J, with 18 bases between. The CDR3 is 16 amino acids. The CDR3 sequence is CASSPIQGGTYNEQFF. CDR3 sequence (DNA): TGCGCCAGCAGCCCAATTCAGGGGGGCACATACAATGAGCAGTTCTTC.

The rearrangement uses TRBV27 and TRBJ2-3, with D possibly matching TRBD2 (5 bases). Germline CDR1 reads MNHEY; CDR2 reads SMNVEV (reference sequence). CDR3 size: 16 residues. Between the trimmed V and J ends, which lost 5 bases and 1 base, there was a span of 16 bases. CDR3 nucleotides: TGTGCCAGCAGTCCTAGAAGCGGACCTCGCACAGATACGCAGTATTTT. Amino acid sequence: CASSPRSGPRTDTQYF.